The clone carrying this T cell receptor (beta chain) has just one count. This specimen comes from a study of blood T cell repertoires in COVID-19. Study overall: The study drew acute and convalescent COVID-19 samples from the United States, Italy and Spain.

This CDR3 spans 16 amino acids. The V and J ends lost 4 bases and 4 bases respectively, with 17 bases between them. Germline V gene sequence: CDR1 SGHDT, CDR2 YYEEEE. TCRdb's copy holds only in-frame clones and misses some; the assay was immunoSEQ multiplex PCR. The table records tens of thousands of clones, about four fifths of them present only once. The chain is built from TRBV5-6 and TRBJ2-2, with D perhaps TRBD2 (7 bases). The source of this sequence is a human donor in a cohort sampled during active COVID-19. Sequences were obtained from peripheral blood. CDR3 in DNA: TGTGCCAGCAGCACCTTCGGGGGGCGCCTCACCGGGGAGCTGTTTTTT. Translation gives CASSTFGGRLTGELFF.